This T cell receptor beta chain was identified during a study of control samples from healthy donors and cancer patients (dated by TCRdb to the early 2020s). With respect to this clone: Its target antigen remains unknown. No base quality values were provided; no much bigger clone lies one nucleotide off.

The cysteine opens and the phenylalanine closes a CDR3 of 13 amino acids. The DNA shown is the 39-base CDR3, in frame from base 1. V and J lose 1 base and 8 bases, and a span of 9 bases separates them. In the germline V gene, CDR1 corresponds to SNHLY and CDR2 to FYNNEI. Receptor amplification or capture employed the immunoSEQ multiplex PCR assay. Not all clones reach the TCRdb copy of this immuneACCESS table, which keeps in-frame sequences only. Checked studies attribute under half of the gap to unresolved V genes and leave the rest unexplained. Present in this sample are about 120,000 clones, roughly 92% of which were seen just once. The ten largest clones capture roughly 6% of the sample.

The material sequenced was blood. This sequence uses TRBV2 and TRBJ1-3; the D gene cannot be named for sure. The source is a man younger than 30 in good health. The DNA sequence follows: TGTGCCAGCAGTGAAGGCGTGAGGCACACCATATATTTT. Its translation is CASSEGVRHTIYF.